This section outlines one TCR beta chain sequence together with its context. Its antigen is not identified. These data originate in a study of T-cell memory formation after mild COVID-19. Study as a whole: Largely, TCR clusters stayed within a single donor. Study outcomes and limitations: The appearance of some responding clones in pre-infection memory suggested that cross-reactive memory joined. Whereas later expanders leaned CD4+, clones contracting day 15 to 85 showed a balanced CD4/CD8 makeup. CD4+ contracting clones lay mainly in CM and EM, CD8+ ones in EMRA.

After removal of 2 bases from V and 10 bases from J, the junction contained 5 bases not matched to a gene. Germline V gene data show CDR1 as MNHNY and CDR2 as SVGAGI (reference sequence). This CDR3 region has 14 residues. TCRdb itself ran the 5' RACE reads through MiXCR, one entry per CDR3 protein. The top ten hold approximately 13% of the sample, which has 360,000 or so distinct CDR3 sequences, around 30% seen once. V gene TRBV6-6 combines with J gene TRBJ2-1, with 10 bases that match TRBD2. The sample was PBMCs or a T cell subset sorted from them (not recorded which). This sequence originates from an adult woman who had mild COVID-19 (a few samples of this study predate the infection). Cell type and time point are not known. The CDR3 region has the DNA TGTGCCAGCAGTTACCACGGACTAGCGGCGGAGCAGTTCTTC. Its translation is CASSYHGLAAEQFF.